A single T cell receptor (beta chain) is shown here with its context. TCRdb keeps only in-frame clones here, not all; method: immunoSEQ multiplex PCR. The sample includes approximately 500,000 clones, less than 90% seen only once; the top ten take roughly 7.4%. This sample was included in a study of blood T cell repertoires in COVID-19. The wider study: Acute and convalescent COVID-19 samples came from the United States, Italy and Spain. T cells, B-cell-depleted T cells, or PBMCs supplied cDNA or gDNA.

From germline, CDR1 is MGHRA and CDR2 YSYEKL. The CDR3 consists of 12 residues. J gave up 9 bases and V 3 bases, and 3 bases lay outside the gene matches. In Seattle, patients joined the study during active infection and were tracked longitudinally. The receptor was isolated from a woman in her 50s with COVID-19, enrolled during active disease. The V call is TRBV4-1, the J call TRBJ1-1; 8 bases are a match to TRBD1. Sample: peripheral blood. DNA of the CDR3: TGCGCCAGCAGCCAGACAGGGGCAAAAGCTTTCTTT. It yields the protein CASSQTGAKAFF.